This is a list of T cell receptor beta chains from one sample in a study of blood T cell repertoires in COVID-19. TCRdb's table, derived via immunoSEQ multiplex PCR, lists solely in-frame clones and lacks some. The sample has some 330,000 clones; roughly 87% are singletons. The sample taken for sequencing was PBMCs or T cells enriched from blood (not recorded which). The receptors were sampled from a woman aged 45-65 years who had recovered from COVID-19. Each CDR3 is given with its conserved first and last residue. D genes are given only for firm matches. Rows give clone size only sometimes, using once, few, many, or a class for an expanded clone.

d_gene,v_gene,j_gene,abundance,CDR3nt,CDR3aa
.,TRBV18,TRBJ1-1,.,TGTGCCAGCTCACCACGGTCAGGGGAAGCTTTCTTT,CASSPRSGEAFF
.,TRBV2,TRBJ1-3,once,TGTGCCAGCAGTGAACGGGTCCACTCTGGAAACACCATATATTTT,CASSERVHSGNTIYF
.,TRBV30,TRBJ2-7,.,TGTGCCTGGAGCTCTGGGAGCTCCTACGAGCAGTACTTC,CAWSSGSSYEQYF
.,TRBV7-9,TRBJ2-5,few,TGTGCCAGCAGCTCGTACCAAGAGACCCAGTACTTC,CASSSYQETQYF
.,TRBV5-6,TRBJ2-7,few,TGTGCCAGCAGCTTGGCCGGGGTGACCTACGAGCAGTACTTC,CASSLAGVTYEQYF
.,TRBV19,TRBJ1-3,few,TGTGCCACGAATCAGGGAAATGGAAACACCATATATTTT,CATNQGNGNTIYF
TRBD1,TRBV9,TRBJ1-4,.,TGTGCCAGCAGCGCGAGATACGGAGGGACAGGGGGTGAAAAACTGTTTTTT,CASSARYGGTGGEKLFF
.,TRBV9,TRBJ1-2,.,TGTGCCAGCAGCGTAGTTCCAGGGGTGAGCTATGGCTACACCTTC,CASSVVPGVSYGYTF
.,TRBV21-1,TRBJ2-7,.,TGTGCCAGCAGCAAGAACGGACTCTACGAGCAGTACTTC,CASSKNGLYEQYF
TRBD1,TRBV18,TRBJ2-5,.,TGTGCCAGCTCACCACAAAAGGGGGCAGAGACCCAGTACTTC,CASSPQKGAETQYF
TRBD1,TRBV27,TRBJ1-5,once,TGTGCCAGCAGTCCGGACAGGGGGCATCAGCCCCAGCATTTT,CASSPDRGHQPQHF
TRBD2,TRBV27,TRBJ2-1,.,TGTGCCAGCAGTGCGGGACTAGCTATTTACAATGAGCAGTTCTTC,CASSAGLAIYNEQFF
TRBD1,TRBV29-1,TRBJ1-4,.,TGCAGCGCTGGACAGGGGAATAATGAAAAACTGTTTTTT,CSAGQGNNEKLFF
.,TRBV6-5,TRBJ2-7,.,TGTGCCAGCGCCTCCCGTCGGGTGCACGAGCAGTACTTC,CASASRRVHEQYF
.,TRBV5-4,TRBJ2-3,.,TGTGCCAGCAGCTTGAATCAGGGGACAGATACGCAGTATTTT,CASSLNQGTDTQYF
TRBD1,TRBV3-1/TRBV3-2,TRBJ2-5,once,TGTGCCAGCAGCCAAGTCTCACAGGGGGAGACCCAGTACTTC,CASSQVSQGETQYF
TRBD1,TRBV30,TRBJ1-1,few,TGTGCCTGGAGTCCCTTAGGACAGGACAAGGCTTTCTTT,CAWSPLGQDKAFF
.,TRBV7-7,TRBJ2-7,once,TGTGCCAGCAGCCAGAACTTAGAGCGGGCTTCCTTCTACGAGCAGTACTTC,CASSQNLERASFYEQYF
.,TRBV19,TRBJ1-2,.,TGTGCCAGTACCAATAGAGCTAACTATGGCTACACCTTC,CASTNRANYGYTF
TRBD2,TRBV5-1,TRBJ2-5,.,TGCGCCAGCACGCCTAGCGGGAAAGGAGAGACCCAGTACTTC,CASTPSGKGETQYF
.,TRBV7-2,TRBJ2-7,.,TGTGCCAGCAGCCTAGACAGACCCTACGAGCAGTACTTC,CASSLDRPYEQYF
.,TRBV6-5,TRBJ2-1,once,TGTGCCAGCAGCGCCGGTTTCGGGAGAAACAATGAGCAGTTCTTC,CASSAGFGRNNEQFF
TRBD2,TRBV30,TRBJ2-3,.,TGTGCCTGGGGGGGGACTAGGTCAGATACGCAGTATTTT,CAWGGTRSDTQYF
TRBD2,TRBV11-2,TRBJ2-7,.,TGTGCCAGCAGCCAAACAGGCCTTGGGGCTAGCGGTGCCTACGAGCAGTACTTC,CASSQTGLGASGAYEQYF
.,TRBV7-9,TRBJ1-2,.,TGTGCCAGCAGCCCCACAGGAACAGGGCTGCCTCTTTTTGGGTATGGCTACACCTTC,CASSPTGTGLPLFGYGYTF
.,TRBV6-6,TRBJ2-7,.,TGTGCCAGCAGCCTAAACCCCAGGGACGAGCAGTACTTC,CASSLNPRDEQYF
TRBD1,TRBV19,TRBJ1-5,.,TGTGCCAGCAAGGACAGGGAAAATCAGCCCCAGCATTTT,CASKDRENQPQHF
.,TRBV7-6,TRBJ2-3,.,TGTGCCAGCAGCCGTCTGTCAGATACGCAGTATTTT,CASSRLSDTQYF
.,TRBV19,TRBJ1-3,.,TGTGCCAGCCGCTCTGGAAACACCATATATTTT,CASRSGNTIYF
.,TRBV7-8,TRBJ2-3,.,TGTGCCAGCAGCTTAGAACACCCCGTCACAGATACGCAGTATTTT,CASSLEHPVTDTQYF
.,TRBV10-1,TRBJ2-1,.,TGCGCCAGACGGCGGACTCGCGGCTCCGAGCAGTTCTTC,CARRRTRGSEQFF
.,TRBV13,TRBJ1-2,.,TGTGCCAGCAGCTTAGCAGGTCGTGGCTACACCTTC,CASSLAGRGYTF
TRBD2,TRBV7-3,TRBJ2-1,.,TGTGCCAGCAGTACCGGGACTAGCGGTGAGCAGTTCTTC,CASSTGTSGEQFF
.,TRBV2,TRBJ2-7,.,TGTGCCAGCAGTGAACGAGGATACGAGCAGTACTTC,CASSERGYEQYF
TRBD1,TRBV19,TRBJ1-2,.,TGTGCCAGTAGTCAGTTGACAGGGGCGAGGGGGGGCTACACCTTC,CASSQLTGARGGYTF
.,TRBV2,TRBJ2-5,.,TGTGCCAGCAGTGCTACGGAGACCCAGTACTTC,CASSATETQYF
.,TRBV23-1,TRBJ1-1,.,TGCGCCAGCAGTCCCCCGGGTTCGGCGATCCTGACTGAAGCTTTCTTT,CASSPPGSAILTEAFF
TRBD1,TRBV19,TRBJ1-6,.,TGTGCCAGTAGTACCACAGGGGGCAATTCACCCCTCCACTTT,CASSTTGGNSPLHF
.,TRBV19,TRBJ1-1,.,TGTGCCAGTAGTATAGGGGCCGTTACGGACACTGAAGCTTTCTTT,CASSIGAVTDTEAFF
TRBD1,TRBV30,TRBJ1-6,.,TGTGCCTGGACTAACCTCAGGGGGAGTTCACCCCTCCACTTT,CAWTNLRGSSPLHF
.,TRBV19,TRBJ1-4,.,TGTGCCAGTAGCAGCGGGAGGGTTTCAACTAATGAAAAACTGTTTTTT,CASSSGRVSTNEKLFF
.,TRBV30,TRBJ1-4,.,TGTGCCTGTGAGAGGCAGCCTAGGTGGGAAAAACTGTTTTTT,CACERQPRWEKLFF
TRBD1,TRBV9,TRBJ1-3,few,TGTGCCAGCAGCGAGACAGGGGGCCTCCCTGGAAACACCATATATTTT,CASSETGGLPGNTIYF
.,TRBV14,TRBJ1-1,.,TGTGCCAGCGGCCAATCCCGGGACACCATCCGAGCTTTCTTT,CASGQSRDTIRAFF
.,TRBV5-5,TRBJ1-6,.,TGTGCCAGCAGCTTGGCGGCCGGGGATGTTTCACCCCTCCACTTT,CASSLAAGDVSPLHF
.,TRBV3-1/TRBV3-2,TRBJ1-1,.,TGTGCCAGCAGCCCGGGGAACACTGAAGCTTTCTTT,CASSPGNTEAFF
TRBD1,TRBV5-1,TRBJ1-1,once,TGCGCCAGCAGCTTCCTGACAGGGTTGAACACTGAAGCTTTCTTT,CASSFLTGLNTEAFF
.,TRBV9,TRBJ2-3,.,TGTGCCAGCAGCGATTCCGGGAGCACAGATACGCAGTATTTT,CASSDSGSTDTQYF
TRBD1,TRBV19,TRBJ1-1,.,TGTGCCAGTAGTATGGACACACAGGGGGACACTGAAGCTTTCTTT,CASSMDTQGDTEAFF
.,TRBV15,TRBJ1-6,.,TGTGCCACCAGCAGAGATCTTATTAATTCACCCCTCCACTTT,CATSRDLINSPLHF